This T cell receptor (beta chain) originates from a study of control samples from healthy donors and cancer patients. TCRdb's table, derived via immunoSEQ multiplex PCR, lists solely in-frame clones and lacks some. Among approximately 49,000 clones, 70% to 90% were seen once, and the ten largest hold about 2.6%. CDR1 and CDR2 (germline): MNHEY, SMNVEV (reference sequence). V dropped 4 bases and J dropped 0 bases, with 7 bases sitting between them. The length of the CDR3 is 14 residues. This chain joins TRBV27 and TRBJ1-3, with D uncertain. Source material: PBMCs. This TCR was sampled from a woman in her forties or fifties with lung cancer. CDR3 region: CASSSGPSGNTIYF. DNA of the CDR3: TGTGCCAGCAGTTCAGGCCCCTCTGGAAACACCATATATTTT.